A single T cell receptor beta chain is shown here with its context. Its antigen is not identified. Samples were assayed with immunoSEQ v3.0 at survey level. Some clones are missing from TCRdb's copy, which holds only in-frame ones; the method was immunoSEQ multiplex PCR. The sample holds tens of thousands of clones, roughly 80% seen once. The CDR3 has 15 amino acids. Germline CDR1 reads LNHDA; CDR2 reads SQIVND (reference sequence). Trimming pared 6 bases from V and 4 bases from J, leaving 15 bases between. This sample was taken from a study of long-term antiretroviral therapy in people with HIV. Regarding the study as a whole: Compared with controls, HIV repertoires showed narrower CDR3 length ranges.

This receptor was taken from a man aged 18 to 30 with HIV. Material: unsorted PBMCs, obtained 0.3 years after starting antiretroviral therapy. The genes are TRBV19 and TRBJ2-2, with D possibly TRBD1 on 6 matching bases. In DNA form, the CDR3 reads TGTGCCAGTAGCCCCAGGGGTGGGGGCACCGGGGAGCTGTTTTTT. Translating it yields CASSPRGGGTGELFF.